This T cell receptor beta chain was captured in a study of control samples from healthy donors and cancer patients. The germline gives CDR1 LGHDT, CDR2 YNNKEL (reference sequence). Trimming left V 4 bases short and J 8 bases short, with 15 bases between. The CDR3 extends over 13 amino acids. Assay: immunoSEQ multiplex PCR; the TCRdb copy retains only in-frame clones and omits some. The sample records around 78,000 clones, approximately 94% being singletons. V is TRBV3-1 (or the pseudogene TRBV3-2) and J is TRBJ2-7; D assignment may be TRBD1 or TRBD2 (7 bases each). The TCR comes from a woman aged 18 to 35 in good health. The sample comprised blood. The CDR3 coding sequence is TGTGCCAGCAGCCCAGGGGGGGGAGAAAAGCAGTACTTC. Translation gives CASSPGGGEKQYF.